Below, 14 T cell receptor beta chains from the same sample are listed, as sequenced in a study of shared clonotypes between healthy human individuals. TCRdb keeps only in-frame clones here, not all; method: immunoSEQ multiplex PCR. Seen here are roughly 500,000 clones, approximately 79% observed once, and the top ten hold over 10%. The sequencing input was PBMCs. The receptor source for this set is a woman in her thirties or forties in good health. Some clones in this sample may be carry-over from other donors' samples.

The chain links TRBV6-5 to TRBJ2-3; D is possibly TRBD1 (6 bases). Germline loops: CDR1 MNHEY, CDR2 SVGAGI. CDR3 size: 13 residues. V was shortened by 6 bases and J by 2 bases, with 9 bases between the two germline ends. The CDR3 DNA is TGTGCCAGCAGCAGACAGGCCACAGATACGCAGTATTTT. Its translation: CASSRQATDTQYF.

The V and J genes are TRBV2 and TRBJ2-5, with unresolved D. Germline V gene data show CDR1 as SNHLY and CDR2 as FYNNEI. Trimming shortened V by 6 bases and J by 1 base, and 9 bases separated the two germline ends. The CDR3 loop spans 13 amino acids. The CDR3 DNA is TGTGCCAGCAGCCCTATGTTCCAAGAGACCCAGTACTTC. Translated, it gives CASSPMFQETQYF. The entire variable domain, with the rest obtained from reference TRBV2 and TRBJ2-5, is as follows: EPEVTQTPSHQVTQMGQEVILRCVPISNHLYFYWYRQILGQKVEFLVSFYNNEISEKSEIFDDQFSVERPDGSNFTLKIRSTKLEDSAMYFCASSPMFQETQYFGPGTRLLVL.

CDR3 region: CASSPRAYEQYF. As DNA, the CDR3 is TGTGCCAGCAGCCCGCGGGCCTACGAGCAGTACTTC. The chain couples TRBV7-8 to TRBJ2-7; D might be TRBD2 (5 bases). Deletions cut 5 bases from V and 2 bases from J, with 7 bases between. Germline CDR1 and CDR2: SGHVS and FQNEAQ. This CDR3 is 12 amino acids long.

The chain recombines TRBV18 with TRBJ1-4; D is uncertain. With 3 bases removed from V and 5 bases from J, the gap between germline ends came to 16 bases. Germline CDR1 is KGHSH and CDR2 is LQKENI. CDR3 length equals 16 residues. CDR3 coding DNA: TGTGCCAGCTCACCTCTCCGAGCGCCTCAAAATGAAAAACTGTTTTTT. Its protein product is CASSPLRAPQNEKLFF.

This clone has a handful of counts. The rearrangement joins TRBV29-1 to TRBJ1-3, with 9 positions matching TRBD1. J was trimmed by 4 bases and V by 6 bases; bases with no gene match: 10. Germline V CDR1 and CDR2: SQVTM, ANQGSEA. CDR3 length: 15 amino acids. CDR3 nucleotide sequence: TGCAGCGTCAGTCCCGGGACAGGGATGGGAAACACCATATATTTT. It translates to CSVSPGTGMGNTIYF. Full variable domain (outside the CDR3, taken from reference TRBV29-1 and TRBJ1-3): SAVISQKPSRDICQRGTSLTIQCQVDSQVTMMFWYRQQPGQSLTLIATANQGSEATYESGFVIDKFPISRPNLTFSTLTVSNMSPEDSSIYLCSVSPGTGMGNTIYFGEGSWLTVV.

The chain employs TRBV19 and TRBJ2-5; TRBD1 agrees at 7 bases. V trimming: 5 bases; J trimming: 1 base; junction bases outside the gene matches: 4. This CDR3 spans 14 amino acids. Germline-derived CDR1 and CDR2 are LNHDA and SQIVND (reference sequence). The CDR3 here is CASSWGQSQETQYF. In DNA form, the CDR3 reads TGTGCCAGTAGTTGGGGACAGAGCCAAGAGACCCAGTACTTC.

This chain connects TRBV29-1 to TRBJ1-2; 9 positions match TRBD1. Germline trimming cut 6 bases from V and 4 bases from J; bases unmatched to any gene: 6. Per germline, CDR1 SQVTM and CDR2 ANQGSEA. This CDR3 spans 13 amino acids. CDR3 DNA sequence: TGCAGCGTCGGGGGGACAGGGCCCTATGGCTACACCTTC. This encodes CSVGGTGPYGYTF. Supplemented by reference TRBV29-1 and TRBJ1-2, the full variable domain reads SAVISQKPSRDICQRGTSLTIQCQVDSQVTMMFWYRQQPGQSLTLIATANQGSEATYESGFVIDKFPISRPNLTFSTLTVSNMSPEDSSIYLCSVGGTGPYGYTFGSGTRLTVV.

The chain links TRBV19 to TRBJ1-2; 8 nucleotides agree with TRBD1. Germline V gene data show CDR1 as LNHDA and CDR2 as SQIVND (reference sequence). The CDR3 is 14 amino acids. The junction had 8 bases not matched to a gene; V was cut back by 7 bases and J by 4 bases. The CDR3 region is CASITQGAGYGYTF. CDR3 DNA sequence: TGTGCCAGTATTACGCAGGGGGCCGGCTATGGCTACACCTTC.

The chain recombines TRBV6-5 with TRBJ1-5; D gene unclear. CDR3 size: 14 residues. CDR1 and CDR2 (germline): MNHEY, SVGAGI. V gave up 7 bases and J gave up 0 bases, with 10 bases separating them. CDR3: CASKRSGSNQPQHF. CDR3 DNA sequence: TGTGCCAGCAAACGTAGTGGTAGCAATCAGCCCCAGCATTTT.

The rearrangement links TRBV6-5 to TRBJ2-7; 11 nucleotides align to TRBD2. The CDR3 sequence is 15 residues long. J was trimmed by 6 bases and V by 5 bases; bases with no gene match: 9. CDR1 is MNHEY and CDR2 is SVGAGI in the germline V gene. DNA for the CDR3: TGTGCCAGCAGTCGGCGACTAGCGGGACTCTCCGAGCAGTACTTC. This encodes CASSRRLAGLSEQYF.

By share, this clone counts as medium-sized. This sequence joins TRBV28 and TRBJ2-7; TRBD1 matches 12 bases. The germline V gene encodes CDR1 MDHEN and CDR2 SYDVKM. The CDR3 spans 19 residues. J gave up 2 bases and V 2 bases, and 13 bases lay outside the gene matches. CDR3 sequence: CASSLPGTGGYGTPYEQYF. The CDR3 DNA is TGTGCCAGCAGTTTACCCGGGACAGGGGGCTACGGAACCCCCTACGAGCAGTACTTC. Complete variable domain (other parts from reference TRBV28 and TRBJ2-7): DVKVTQSSRYLVKRTGEKVFLECVQDMDHENMFWYRQDPGLGLRLIYFSYDVKMKEKGDIPEGYSVSREKKERFSLILESASTNQTSMYLCASSLPGTGGYGTPYEQYFGPGTRLTVT.

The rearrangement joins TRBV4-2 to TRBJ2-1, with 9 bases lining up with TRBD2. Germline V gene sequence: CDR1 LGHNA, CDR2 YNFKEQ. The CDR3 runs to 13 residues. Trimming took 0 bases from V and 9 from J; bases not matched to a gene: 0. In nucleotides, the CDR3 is TGTGCCAGCAGCCAAGATAGCGGGAGTGAGCAGTTCTTC. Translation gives CASSQDSGSEQFF.

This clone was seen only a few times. The CDR3 sequence: CASSFLHTDTQYF. CDR3 in DNA: TGTGCCAGCAGCTTCCTCCACACAGATACGCAGTATTTT. The rearrangement joins TRBV7-3 to TRBJ2-3; D unclear. V was shortened by 3 bases and J by 2 bases, with 6 bases between the two germline ends. The CDR3 sequence is 13 residues long. Germline V gene sequence: CDR1 SGHTA, CDR2 FQGTGA.

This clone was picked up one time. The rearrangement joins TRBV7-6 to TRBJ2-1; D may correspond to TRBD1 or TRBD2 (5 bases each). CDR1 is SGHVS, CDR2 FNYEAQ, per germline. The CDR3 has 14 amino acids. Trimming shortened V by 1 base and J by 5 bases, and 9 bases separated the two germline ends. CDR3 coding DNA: TGTGCCAGCAGCTTAGGACTGGGGGACAATGAGCAGTTCTTC. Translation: CASSLGLGDNEQFF.